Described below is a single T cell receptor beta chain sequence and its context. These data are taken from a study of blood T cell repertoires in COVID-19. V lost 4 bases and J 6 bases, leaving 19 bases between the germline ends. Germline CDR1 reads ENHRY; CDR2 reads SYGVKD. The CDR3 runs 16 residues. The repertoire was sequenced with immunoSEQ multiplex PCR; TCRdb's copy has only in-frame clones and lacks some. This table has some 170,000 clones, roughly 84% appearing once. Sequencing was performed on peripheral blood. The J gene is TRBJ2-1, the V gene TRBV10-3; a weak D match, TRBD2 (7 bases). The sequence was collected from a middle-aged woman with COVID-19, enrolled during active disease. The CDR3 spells CAISGVGGGLGNEQFF. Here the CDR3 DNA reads TGTGCCATCAGTGGCGTAGGGGGGGGGCTGGGCAATGAGCAGTTCTTC.